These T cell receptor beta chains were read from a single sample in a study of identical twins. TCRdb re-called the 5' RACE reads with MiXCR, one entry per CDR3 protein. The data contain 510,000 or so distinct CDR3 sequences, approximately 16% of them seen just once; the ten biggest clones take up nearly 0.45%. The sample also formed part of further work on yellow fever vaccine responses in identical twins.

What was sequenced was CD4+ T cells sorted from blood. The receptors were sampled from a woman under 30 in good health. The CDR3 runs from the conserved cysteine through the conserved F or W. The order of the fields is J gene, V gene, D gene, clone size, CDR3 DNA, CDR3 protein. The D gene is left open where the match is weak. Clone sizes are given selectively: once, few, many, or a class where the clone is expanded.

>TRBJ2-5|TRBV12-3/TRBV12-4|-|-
TGTGCCAGCAGTTTAAGGGCAGGGGGGGGAGAGACCCAGTACTTC
CASSLRAGGGETQYF
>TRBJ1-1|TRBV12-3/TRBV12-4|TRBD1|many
TGTGCCAGCAGTTCCCGGACAGGATCTATTAACACTGAAGCTTTCTTT
CASSSRTGSINTEAFF
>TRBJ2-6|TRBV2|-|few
TGTGCCAGCACTGCGCTTCCCTCTGGGGCCAACGTCCTGACTTTC
CASTALPSGANVLTF
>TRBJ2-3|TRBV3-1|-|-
TGTGCCAGCAGCCGCAGAGCAGATACGCAGTATTTT
CASSRRADTQYF
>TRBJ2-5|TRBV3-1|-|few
TGTGCCAGCTCTGTCCGGACCGTCCAAGAGACCCAGTACTTC
CASSVRTVQETQYF
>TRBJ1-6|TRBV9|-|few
TGTGCCAGCAGCGTAGGGGAGGCGATGGGTTCACCCCTCCACTTT
CASSVGEAMGSPLHF
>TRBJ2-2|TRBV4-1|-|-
TGCGCCAGCAGCCAAGTGAGGGGGGTCGTAACCGGGGAGCTGTTTTTT
CASSQVRGVVTGELFF
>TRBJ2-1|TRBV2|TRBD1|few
TGTGCCAGCAGTGAAGAGGGACAGAACTACAATGAGCAGTTCTTC
CASSEEGQNYNEQFF
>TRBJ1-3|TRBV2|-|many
TGTGCCAGCAGTGTCGACACGTCCTCTGGAAACACCATATATTTT
CASSVDTSSGNTIYF
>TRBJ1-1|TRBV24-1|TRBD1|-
TGTGCCACCAGGGGACAGGGGAACACTGAAGCTTTCTTT
CATRGQGNTEAFF
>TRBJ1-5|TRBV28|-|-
TGTGCCAGCAGTCCAGAGCTTAGCAATCAGCCCCAGCATTTT
CASSPELSNQPQHF
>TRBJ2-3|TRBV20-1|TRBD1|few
TGCAGTGCTAGGCCCGCACCGGGACAGAAGACTAGCACAGATACGCAGTATTTT
CSARPAPGQKTSTDTQYF
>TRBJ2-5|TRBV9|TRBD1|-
TGTGCCAGCAGCGTAGCTACGGCTACGAGGGGGCGGACCGGCCTCCAAGAGACCCAGTACTTC
CASSVATATRGRTGLQETQYF
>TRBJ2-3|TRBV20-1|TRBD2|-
TGCAGTGCTAGCCCCAATCGGGGGGGCACAGATACGCAGTATTTT
CSASPNRGGTDTQYF
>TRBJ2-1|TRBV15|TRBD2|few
TGTGCCACCAGCAGAGATTCTAGCGGGAGCTATGAGCAGTTCTTC
CATSRDSSGSYEQFF
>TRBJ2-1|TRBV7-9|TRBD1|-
TGTGCCAGCAGCACTTACAGGGGGTTTTCCTACAATGAGCAGTTCTTC
CASSTYRGFSYNEQFF
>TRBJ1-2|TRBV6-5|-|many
TGTGCCAGCAGTTACTCTCTTTTGGGTGCTGCTGGGTATGGCTACACCTTC
CASSYSLLGAAGYGYTF
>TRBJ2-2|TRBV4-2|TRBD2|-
TGTGCCAGCAGCTATAGCGGGCGGAACACCGGGGAGCTGTTTTTT
CASSYSGRNTGELFF
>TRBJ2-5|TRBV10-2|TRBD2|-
TGCGCCAGCAAGAGCGGGGGTGAGACCCAGTACTTC
CASKSGGETQYF
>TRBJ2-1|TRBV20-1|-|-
TGCAGTGCCGGACTGGAGAGGGATGAGCAGTTCTTC
CSAGLERDEQFF
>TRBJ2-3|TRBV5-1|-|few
TGCGCCAGCAGCATCACCGTTGGAGGCACAGATACGCAGTATTTT
CASSITVGGTDTQYF
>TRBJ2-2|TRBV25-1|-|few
TGTGCCAGCAGTTCCAACAGAAACACCGGGGAGCTGTTTTTT
CASSSNRNTGELFF